This TCR beta chain appears in the sequencing data of a study of vaccination effects on CD4 cells after COVID-19. On the study more broadly: The participants, recipients of two vaccine doses, got either BNT162b2 or mRNA-1273.

Turning to this clone: Its antigen is still unknown.

After about 10 days in culture, the CD4+ T cells were isolated. Days 3 and 7 saw half the medium replaced with IL-2 medium. The CDR3 is 12 residues long. Germline V gene data show CDR1 as SGDLS and CDR2 as YYNGEE. Trimming removed 0 bases from V and 10 bases from J, with 8 bases in between. Method: immunoSEQ multiplex PCR; TCRdb's copy keeps in-frame clones and lacks some. This table has around 35,000 clones, around 67% appearing once. General study findings and limits: Few convalescent patients, and no early post-infection timepoints, were available to the study.

This sample comprised CD4+ T cells from PBMCs cultured without peptide, obtained before COVID-19 vaccination. The source of this sequence is a human donor who received a COVID-19 vaccine. V gene TRBV9 combines with J gene TRBJ2-1; no clear D. This chain's CDR3 is CASSVVNGEQFF. CDR3 nucleotides: TGTGCCAGCAGCGTAGTGAATGGCGAGCAGTTCTTC. Full variable domain (remainder filled in from reference TRBV9 and TRBJ2-1): DSGVTQTPKHLITATGQRVTLRCSPRSGDLSVYWYQQSLDQGLQFLIQYYNGEERAKGNILERFSAQQFPDLHSELNLSSLELGDSALYFCASSVVNGEQFFGPGTRLTVL.